This is a list of T cell receptor beta chains from one sample in a study of blood T cell repertoires in COVID-19. The repertoire was sequenced with immunoSEQ multiplex PCR; TCRdb's copy has only in-frame clones and lacks some. This table has a few hundred thousand clones, about 85% appearing once. Sequencing used PBMCs or T cells enriched from blood (not recorded which). These receptors all come from a man in his forties or fifties who had recovered from COVID-19. The CDR3 runs from the conserved cysteine through the conserved F or W. The order of the fields is clone size, V gene, J gene, D gene, CDR3 DNA, CDR3 protein. D genes are given only for firm matches. Clone size is not always given. Where it is, it says once, few, many or a class for expanded clones.

clone_size: .; v_call: TRBV7-9; j_call: TRBJ2-1; d_call: TRBD1; cdr3_nt: TGTGCCAGTCCGGGACAGGGGGCCAATGAGCAGTTCTTC; cdr3_aa: CASPGQGANEQFF
clone_size: few; v_call: TRBV9; j_call: TRBJ1-2; d_call: TRBD1; cdr3_nt: TGTGCCAGCAGCGTGGAGGGACAGAATGGCTACACCTTC; cdr3_aa: CASSVEGQNGYTF
clone_size: .; v_call: TRBV10-3; j_call: TRBJ2-2; d_call: .; cdr3_nt: TGTGCCATCAGTGGGACAGAAATGAACACCGGGGAGCTGTTTTTT; cdr3_aa: CAISGTEMNTGELFF
clone_size: .; v_call: TRBV28; j_call: TRBJ2-7; d_call: TRBD1; cdr3_nt: TGTGCCAGCAGGGGGGGACAGGGATGGTCCTACGAGCAGTACTTC; cdr3_aa: CASRGGQGWSYEQYF
clone_size: .; v_call: TRBV7-9; j_call: TRBJ2-3; d_call: .; cdr3_nt: TGTGCCAGCAGCAAACCAGGGGGCACAGATACGCAGTATTTT; cdr3_aa: CASSKPGGTDTQYF
clone_size: .; v_call: TRBV5-8; j_call: TRBJ2-1; d_call: TRBD2; cdr3_nt: TGTGCCAGCATTCCCGGGAGGGCCCGCAATGAGCAGTTCTTC; cdr3_aa: CASIPGRARNEQFF
clone_size: .; v_call: TRBV4-1; j_call: TRBJ2-5; d_call: TRBD1; cdr3_nt: TGCGCCAGCAGCCAAGGGACAGGAGGAGAGACCCAGTACTTC; cdr3_aa: CASSQGTGGETQYF
clone_size: .; v_call: TRBV5-1; j_call: TRBJ1-2; d_call: .; cdr3_nt: TGCGCCAGCAGCCACGACAGTCCCCGTTATGGCTACACCTTC; cdr3_aa: CASSHDSPRYGYTF
clone_size: .; v_call: TRBV7-9; j_call: TRBJ2-7; d_call: TRBD2; cdr3_nt: TGTGCCAGCAGCCCCGGGGGGGTGGGGCCCTACGAGCAGTACTTC; cdr3_aa: CASSPGGVGPYEQYF
clone_size: .; v_call: TRBV4-1; j_call: TRBJ2-5; d_call: .; cdr3_nt: TGCGCCAGCAGCCCGTCGGGCCAAGAGACCCAGTACTTC; cdr3_aa: CASSPSGQETQYF
clone_size: .; v_call: TRBV5-3; j_call: TRBJ2-7; d_call: .; cdr3_nt: TGTGCCAGAAGGCCGCCCGGTCCTCTTCAAAGCGAGCAGTACTTC; cdr3_aa: CARRPPGPLQSEQYF
clone_size: .; v_call: TRBV5-1; j_call: TRBJ2-7; d_call: .; cdr3_nt: TGCGCCAGCAGCGCCCTACTAACTGATGGCGGTTCCTACGAGCAGTACTTC; cdr3_aa: CASSALLTDGGSYEQYF
clone_size: .; v_call: TRBV5-1; j_call: TRBJ1-1; d_call: .; cdr3_nt: TGCGCCAGCAGCCCACAGGGACCGGGGACTGAAGCTTTCTTT; cdr3_aa: CASSPQGPGTEAFF
clone_size: few; v_call: TRBV3-1/TRBV3-2; j_call: TRBJ1-2; d_call: TRBD1; cdr3_nt: TGTGCCAGCAGCCAGAAGATGGAGGGGGCCATGGACTATGGCTACACCTTC; cdr3_aa: CASSQKMEGAMDYGYTF
clone_size: .; v_call: TRBV5-4; j_call: TRBJ1-3; d_call: .; cdr3_nt: TGTGCCAGCAGCTTGGGAGGTGGAAACACCATATATTTT; cdr3_aa: CASSLGGGNTIYF
clone_size: .; v_call: TRBV6-6; j_call: TRBJ2-5; d_call: TRBD2; cdr3_nt: TGTGCCAGCAGTTACTCGGCTAGCGGGAAGATTGGGACCCAGTACTTC; cdr3_aa: CASSYSASGKIGTQYF
clone_size: .; v_call: TRBV18; j_call: TRBJ1-2; d_call: TRBD1; cdr3_nt: TGTGCCAGCTCGGAGGACAGGGACTATGGCTACACCTTC; cdr3_aa: CASSEDRDYGYTF
clone_size: .; v_call: TRBV6-5; j_call: TRBJ2-2; d_call: .; cdr3_nt: TGTGCCAGCAGGGGGCAGGTATCCGGGGAGCTGTTTTTT; cdr3_aa: CASRGQVSGELFF